This T cell receptor (beta chain) was found in a study of glioma-infiltrating T cells. Findings and caveats of the study: CDR3 overlap between tissue and blood was very small. Non-neoplastic patients had below-expected tissue-blood divergence, while all gliomas exceeded expectation.

CDR3 length equals 15 residues. V shed 4 bases and J 2 bases; nucleotides not matched to a gene: 4. Germline V gene lookup returns CDR1 SGHTA and CDR2 FQGNSA. TCR alpha and beta CDR3 regions were amplified from RNA using iRepertoire nested multiplex PCR. For one-step reverse transcription and amplification, about 90-450 ng of tissue mRNA or PBMC total RNA was used. In TCRdb, the multiplex PCR reads were re-called with MiXCR into one record per CDR3 protein. Here the sample spans 44,000 or so distinct CDR3 sequences, approximately 20% being singletons. The sample holds many counts of this clonotype. Its antigen is undetermined.

The chain recombines TRBV7-2 with TRBJ2-7, with 11 bases identical to TRBD2. This TCR was recovered from a human donor with low-grade glioma or glioblastoma, undergoing nonglioma brain surgery, or in good health (not recorded which). The sample consisted of glioma tissue, nonneoplastic brain tissue, or PBMCs (not recorded which). The CDR3 DNA reads TGTGCCAGCAGCTCTTCACTAGCGGGAGCCTACGAGCAGTACTTC. This codes for CASSSSLAGAYEQYF.